The table lists the clone carrying this T cell receptor (beta chain) with a few counts. V was cut by 0 bases and J by 5 bases, with 7 bases left in between. The CDR3 has 14 amino acids. Germline CDR1 ENHRY, CDR2 SYGVKD. The sample originates from a study of T-cell reconstitution after alpha-beta-depleted transplantation in children. Using unique molecular identifiers, the investigators prepared the TCRbeta library. Via MiXCR, TCRdb re-called the PCR reads, giving one row per CDR3 protein. The table has hundreds of thousands of distinct CDR3 sequences, approximately 13% seen once. The receptor's source is a human donor who donated a stem cell graft to a child with combined immunodeficiency. The V gene is TRBV10-3, the J gene TRBJ1-4, with a possible D match to TRBD1 (5 bases). The specimen was PBMCs from the stem cell graft donor, collected from the stem cell graft. The CDR3 spells CAISESGGNEKLFF. CDR3 DNA sequence: TGTGCCATCAGTGAGTCGGGGGGAAATGAAAAACTGTTTTTT.